Below are 11 T cell receptor beta chains sequenced from a single sample in a study of blood T cell repertoires in COVID-19. The assay was immunoSEQ multiplex PCR, and TCRdb's table has in-frame clones only and misses some. This sample has some 100,000 clones; 85% occur once, and the top ten carry approximately 2%. Sequenced: peripheral blood. The source is a woman in her 70s with active or convalescent COVID-19.

In nucleotides, the CDR3 is TGTGCCAGCTCAGGGGGCAATTCACCCCTCCACTTT. Translated, it gives CASSGGNSPLHF. The V and J genes are TRBV18 and TRBJ1-6, with D tentatively TRBD1 (6 bases). The CDR3 spans 12 residues. The ends were cut back, 5 bases at V and 7 bases at J, with 6 bases in the middle. CDR1 is KGHSH and CDR2 is LQKENI in the germline V gene.

V is TRBV6-2 or TRBV6-3 and J is TRBJ2-1, with a weak D call TRBD2 (6 bases). CDR1 is MNHEY, CDR2 SVGEGT, per germline. Deletions cut 2 bases from V and 5 bases from J, with 10 bases between. The CDR3 contains 14 residues. Here the CDR3 DNA reads TGTGCCAGCAGTTACCCGGGGGTAAACAATGAGCAGTTCTTC. It codes for CASSYPGVNNEQFF.

The chain is built from TRBV3-1 (or the pseudogene TRBV3-2) and TRBJ2-5; D is perhaps TRBD1 (5 bases). Trimming took 9 bases from V and 5 from J, leaving 10 bases between them. Per the germline V gene, CDR1 is LGHDT and CDR2 is YNNKEL (reference sequence). The CDR3 is 11 residues long. In DNA form, the CDR3 reads TGTGCCAGTGGGAAGGGGGAGACCCAGTACTTC. This encodes CASGKGETQYF.

The CDR3 is CASLLPGPDEQYF. CDR3 sequence (DNA): TGTGCCAGCCTCTTGCCAGGGCCTGACGAGCAGTACTTC. The V gene is TRBV6-5, the J gene TRBJ2-7, with D perhaps TRBD1 (5 bases). The V end lost 8 bases, the J end lost 5 bases, and 16 bases lay between the germline ends. The length of the CDR3 is 13 residues. Germline V gives CDR1 MNHEY, CDR2 SVGAGI.

This chain links TRBV28 with TRBJ1-1; TRBD1 aligns across 7 bases. The trim removed 5 bases at V and 1 base at J, leaving 4 bases unmatched. Germline V gene lookup returns CDR1 MDHEN and CDR2 SYDVKM. This CDR3 region has 14 residues. CDR3 amino acids: CASSPRTGNTEAFF. CDR3 DNA sequence: TGTGCCAGCAGTCCGAGGACAGGGAACACTGAAGCTTTCTTT.

The CDR3 sequence is CASSTGTTSYGYTF. The DNA for the CDR3 is TGTGCCAGCAGTACCGGGACAACTAGCTATGGCTACACCTTC. The chain recombines TRBV6-6 with TRBJ1-2; possibly TRBD1 for D (6 bases). This CDR3 is 14 amino acids long. Germline V gene lookup returns CDR1 MNHNY and CDR2 SVGAGI (reference sequence). The V end lost 5 bases, the J end lost 4 bases, and 14 bases lay between the germline ends.

The V and J genes are TRBV11-2 and TRBJ1-2; 7 nucleotides align to TRBD1. This CDR3 region has 13 residues. Germline assignment: CDR1 SGHAT and CDR2 FQNNGV. With V trimmed by 5 bases and J by 7 bases, 7 bases remained unmatched. The chain's CDR3 is CASSAPGGSGYTF. CDR3 DNA sequence: TGTGCCAGCAGCGCACCAGGGGGGTCTGGCTACACCTTC.

As regards this clone: In the same sample, other DNA sequences code for this CDR3. This chain joins TRBV5-1 and TRBJ2-3, with 13 bases matching TRBD2. Germline loops: CDR1 SGHRS, CDR2 YFSETQ. With 3 bases clipped from V and 1 base from J, the junction kept 2 bases outside the gene matches. The CDR3 length is 16 residues. The CDR3 nucleotides are TGCGCCAGCAGCTCCGGGACTAGCGGGGGCACAGATACGCAGTATTTT. Its protein product is CASSSGTSGGTDTQYF.

The chain employs TRBV18 and TRBJ1-1; D unclear. Trimming shortened V by 4 bases and J by 6 bases, and 18 bases separated the two germline ends. The germline V gene has CDR1 KGHSH and CDR2 LQKENI. CDR3 length: 15 amino acids. The CDR3, as DNA: TGTGCCAGCTCACTAAGCCCCAACTATGAGGCTGAAGCTTTCTTT. This sequence encodes CASSLSPNYEAEAFF.

This clone was observed a handful of times. The J gene is TRBJ1-2, the V gene TRBV5-4, with a weak D call TRBD1 (5 bases). Germline CDR1 SGHNT, CDR2 YYREEE (reference sequence). The CDR3 length is 14 residues. V was shortened by 0 bases and J by 6 bases, with 12 bases between the two germline ends. As DNA, the CDR3 is TGTGCCAGCAGCTTGGTAGGGGTGGGTGATGGCTACACCTTC. Its translation is CASSLVGVGDGYTF.

The rearrangement links TRBV24-1 to TRBJ1-2; 12 bases agree with TRBD1. Losses at the gene ends were 4 bases for V and 4 bases for J; bases not matched to a gene: 9. CDR3 length equals 17 residues. The germline V gene has CDR1 KGHDR and CDR2 SFDVKD. In DNA form, the CDR3 reads TGTGCCACCAGTGACGGGACAGGGGGCCCCCGCGGCTATGGCTACACCTTC. Translating gives CATSDGTGGPRGYGYTF.